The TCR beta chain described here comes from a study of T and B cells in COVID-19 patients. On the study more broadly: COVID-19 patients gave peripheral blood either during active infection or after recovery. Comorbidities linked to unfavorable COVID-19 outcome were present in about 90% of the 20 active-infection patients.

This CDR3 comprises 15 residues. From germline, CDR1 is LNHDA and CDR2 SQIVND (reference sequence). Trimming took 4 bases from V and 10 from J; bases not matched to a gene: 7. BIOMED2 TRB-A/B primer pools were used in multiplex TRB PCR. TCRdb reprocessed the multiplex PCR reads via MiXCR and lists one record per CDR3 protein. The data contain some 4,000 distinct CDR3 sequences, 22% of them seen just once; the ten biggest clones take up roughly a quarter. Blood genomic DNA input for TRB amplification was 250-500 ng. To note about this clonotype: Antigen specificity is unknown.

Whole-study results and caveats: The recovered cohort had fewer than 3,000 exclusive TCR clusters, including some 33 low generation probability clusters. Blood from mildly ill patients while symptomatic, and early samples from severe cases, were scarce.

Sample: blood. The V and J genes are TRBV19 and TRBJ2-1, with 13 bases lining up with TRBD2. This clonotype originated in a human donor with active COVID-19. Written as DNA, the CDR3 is TGTGCCAGTAGTAGTGGACTAGCGGGAGTAGGAGAGCAGTTCTTC. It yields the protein CASSSGLAGVGEQFF.